This T cell receptor beta chain was sequenced during a study of blood T cell repertoires in COVID-19. About the research overall: Samples representing acute and convalescent COVID-19 were sourced from the United States, Italy and Spain. The cDNA or gDNA used as material had been derived from T cells, B-cell-depleted T cells, or PBMCs.

As processed by the authors: Estimates of nucleated cell counts were drawn from the amplification of reference gene primers. Only in-frame clones appear in the TCRdb table, and some are missing; sequencing was by immunoSEQ multiplex PCR. V and J calls and clone size are as listed in that table; D and trimming were resolved from the DNA. The sample holds roughly 140,000 clones; over 80% are singletons and the top ten take more than 9.5%. The germline V gene encodes CDR1 GTSNPN and CDR2 SVGIG (reference sequence). The CDR3 contains 13 residues. A word on this clone: Sequence at one end of the junction differs from germline and may be a read error.

The origin of this receptor is a woman older than 75 with acute or convalescent COVID-19. The J gene is TRBJ1-5, the V gene TRBV30; no definite D call. Specimen: peripheral blood. The CDR3 nucleotides are TGTGCCTGGAGTGTGAAGAGCACTCAGCCCCAGCATTTT. Residues: CAWSVKSTQPQHF. The entire variable domain, with the rest obtained from reference TRBV30 and TRBJ1-5, is as follows: SQTIHQWPATLVQPVGSPLSLECTVEGTSNPNLYWYRQAAGRGLQLLFYSVGIGQISSEVPQNLSASRPQDRQFILSSKKLLLSDSGFYLCAWSVKSTQPQHFGDGTRLSIL.